Following are 18 T cell receptor beta chains from one sample sequenced in a study of blood T cell repertoires in COVID-19. Sequenced by immunoSEQ multiplex PCR; TCRdb stores in-frame clones only, minus some. The repertoire holds some 200,000 clones, with 85% to 90% as singletons. Specimen: peripheral blood. These receptors came from a man between 18 and 35 years old with active or convalescent COVID-19.

CDR3: CAWSRITGSSTDTQYF. The CDR3, as DNA: TGTGCCTGGAGTCGAATTACGGGATCTAGCACAGATACGCAGTATTTT. V gene TRBV30 combines with J gene TRBJ2-3; TRBD2 might be the D (5 bases). This CDR3 has 16 amino acids. V gave up 2 bases and J gave up 0 bases, with 15 bases separating them. In germline, CDR1 is GTSNPN, CDR2 SVGIG (reference sequence).

V usage is TRBV7-2 and J usage is TRBJ2-5; the D is unclear. This CDR3 has 12 amino acids. The germline V gene has CDR1 SGHTA and CDR2 FQGNSA. V lost 5 bases to trimming and J lost 2 bases, with 6 bases between them. CDR3: CASSPSQETQYF. CDR3 nucleotides: TGTGCCAGCAGCCCGTCGCAAGAGACCCAGTACTTC.

The V and J genes are TRBV30 and TRBJ2-1; D perhaps matches TRBD1 (6 bases). The CDR3 extends over 12 amino acids. The germline V and J ends were trimmed by 2 bases and 10 bases, with 12 bases remaining between them. CDR1 is GTSNPN and CDR2 is SVGIG in the germline V gene (reference sequence). The CDR3 DNA is TGTGCCTGGAGTCGCAGGGGCAACGAGCAGTTCTTC. Translated: CAWSRRGNEQFF.

The rearrangement joins TRBV27 to TRBJ1-5, with TRBD1 matching 7 bases. V dropped 5 bases and J dropped 5; count of bases not matched to a gene: 3. The CDR3 contains 13 residues. CDR1 MNHEY and CDR2 SMNVEV come from the germline V gene (reference sequence). CDR3 residues: CASSGTVYQPQHF. The CDR3 DNA is TGTGCCAGCAGTGGGACAGTATATCAGCCCCAGCATTTT.

J is TRBJ2-7 and V is TRBV7-9, with D uncertain. The V gene lost 5 bases and the J gene lost 0 bases, with 5 bases spanning the gap. The V gene's germline CDR1 is SEHNR and CDR2 FQNEAQ (reference sequence). The CDR3 spans 12 residues. This CDR3 reads CASSPSSYEQYF. The CDR3 DNA sequence: TGTGCCAGCAGCCCGAGCTCCTACGAGCAGTACTTC.

This clone turned up a few times. V and J are TRBV5-4 and TRBJ1-1; the D is unclear. Germline V gene lookup returns CDR1 SGHNT and CDR2 YYREEE (reference sequence). This CDR3 comprises 16 residues. V gave up 2 bases and J gave up 3 bases, with 17 bases separating them. The CDR3 here is CASSLSASGYHTEAFF. In nucleotides, the CDR3 is TGTGCCAGCAGCTTAAGTGCGTCGGGGTACCACACTGAAGCTTTCTTT. Complete variable domain (other parts from reference TRBV5-4 and TRBJ1-1): ETGVTQSPTHLIKTRGQQVTLRCSSQSGHNTVSWYQQALGQGPQFIFQYYREEENGRGNFPPRFSGLQFPNYSSELNVNALELDDSALYLCASSLSASGYHTEAFFGQGTRLTVV.

CDR3 in amino acids: CASSSQHAGSTSGSYEQYF. The CDR3 DNA is TGCGCCAGCAGCAGCCAGCACGCAGGGTCCACTAGCGGGAGTTACGAGCAGTACTTC. V usage is TRBV5-1 and J usage is TRBJ2-7, with 11 bases lining up with TRBD2. The CDR3 consists of 19 residues. The germline CDR1 and CDR2 sequences are SGHRS and YFSETQ. The V and J ends lost 4 bases and 4 bases, in that order; junction bases with no gene match: 19.

Here the CDR3 reads CASSDIWTGGEQNTEAFF. Written as DNA, the CDR3 is TGCGCCAGCAGTGATATATGGACAGGGGGCGAGCAGAACACTGAAGCTTTCTTT. The V call is TRBV10-2, the J call TRBJ1-1; TRBD1 agrees at 11 bases. With 3 bases clipped from V and 1 base from J, the junction kept 10 bases outside the gene matches. CDR1 and CDR2 from the germline V gene are WSHSY and SAAADI. CDR3 length: 18 residues.

The rearrangement uses TRBV24-1 and TRBJ2-1; TRBD2 aligns across 9 bases. The CDR3 totals 16 residues. From germline, CDR1 is KGHDR and CDR2 SFDVKD. With V trimmed by 4 bases and J by 4 bases, 7 bases remained unmatched. CDR3 coding DNA: TGTGCCACCAGTGACCCGTCTAGCGGGGTATACAATGAGCAGTTCTTC. It is translated as CATSDPSSGVYNEQFF.

The CDR3: CAISEGTGYVEAFF. DNA for the CDR3: TGTGCCATCAGTGAGGGAACGGGGTACGTTGAAGCTTTCTTT. The rearrangement uses TRBV10-3 and TRBJ1-1; D remains unclear. This CDR3 region has 14 residues. V was clipped by 2 bases and J by 7 bases, with 14 bases between them. CDR1 ENHRY and CDR2 SYGVKD come from the germline V gene.

The chain recombines TRBV11-2 with TRBJ2-7; 11 bases fit TRBD1. With 7 bases clipped from V and 0 bases from J, the junction kept 5 bases outside the gene matches. The germline CDR1 and CDR2 sequences are SGHAT and FQNNGV. The CDR3 spans 15 residues. CDR3 bases: TGTGCCAGCACCCCCGGGACAGGGGGCTCCTACGAGCAGTACTTC. Its protein product is CASTPGTGGSYEQYF. The entire variable domain, with the rest obtained from reference TRBV11-2 and TRBJ2-7, is as follows: EAGVAQSPRYKIIEKRQSVAFWCNPISGHATLYWYQQILGQGPKLLIQFQNNGVVDDSQLPKDRFSAERLKGVDSTLKIQPAKLEDSAVYLCASTPGTGGSYEQYFGPGTRLTVT.

This clone was seen a single time. The CDR3 region is CASSQDPGTGGSYTF. CDR3 nucleotides: TGCGCCAGCAGCCAAGACCCCGGGACTGGGGGGTCGTACACCTTC. This chain uses TRBV4-1 with TRBJ1-2, with D possibly TRBD1 on 5 matching bases. The length of the CDR3 is 15 residues. Germline lookup yields CDR1 MGHRA and CDR2 YSYEKL. Trimming cost V 0 bases and J 11 bases, with 19 bases left between them.

In its sample, this clone was seen a few times. The V and J genes are TRBV12-3 or TRBV12-4 and TRBJ2-7, with no clear D. The CDR3 contains 11 residues. CDR3: CTIYPNYEQYF. The CDR3 DNA sequence: TGTACTATTTATCCGAACTACGAGCAGTACTTC.

This rearrangement joins TRBV25-1 to TRBJ2-7, with TRBD2 matching over 8 bases. Germline V lookup: CDR1 MGHDK, CDR2 SYGVNS. V was pared by 0 bases and J by 6 bases, with 7 bases of the junction left unmatched. This CDR3 comprises 15 residues. Here the CDR3 DNA reads TGTGCCAGCAGTGAATATAGCGGGAAGGGGGGCGAGCAGTACTTC. It is translated as CASSEYSGKGGEQYF.

In this sample, this clone turned up once. The chain uses TRBV3-1 (or the pseudogene TRBV3-2) and TRBJ2-5; D may be TRBD1 (5 bases). V lost 1 base, J lost 1 base, and 16 bases lay in between. There are 17 residues in the CDR3. Per the germline V gene, CDR1 is LGHDT and CDR2 is YNNKEL (reference sequence). CDR3 sequence: CASSQVALRQPQETQYF. Here the CDR3 DNA reads TGTGCCAGCAGCCAAGTCGCTTTAAGACAGCCCCAAGAGACCCAGTACTTC.

The rearrangement uses TRBV18 and TRBJ2-1; 9 positions agree with TRBD2. The trim removed 1 base at V and 4 bases at J, leaving 2 bases unmatched. Germline lookup yields CDR1 KGHSH and CDR2 LQKENI. The CDR3 spans 15 residues. The CDR3 here is CASSPLAGEYNEQFF. CDR3 nucleotide sequence: TGTGCCAGCTCACCACTAGCGGGGGAATACAATGAGCAGTTCTTC.

The chain joins TRBV7-9 to TRBJ2-2; TRBD1 matches at 9 bases. The CDR3 length is 15 residues. The junction had 6 bases not matched to a gene; V was cut back by 5 bases and J by 5 bases. Germline values: CDR1 SEHNR, CDR2 FQNEAQ (reference sequence). The CDR3 reads CASSPRTGVTGELFF. The CDR3 nucleotides read TGTGCCAGCAGCCCGCGGACAGGGGTAACCGGGGAGCTGTTTTTT. The full variable domain, its missing parts supplied by reference TRBV7-9 and TRBJ2-2, is DTGVSQNPRHKITKRGQNVTFRCDPISEHNRLYWYRQTLGQGPEFLTYFQNEAQLEKSRLLSDRFSAERPKGSFSTLEIQRTEQGDSAMYLCASSPRTGVTGELFFGEGSRLTVL.

The chain carries TRBV5-1 and TRBJ2-3, with 7 bases lining up with TRBD1. CDR1 and CDR2 (germline): SGHRS, YFSETQ. This CDR3 is 14 amino acids long. V gave up 8 bases and J gave up 2 bases; unmatched junction bases: 8. Here the CDR3 DNA reads TGCGCCAGTTCACGGGGACAGACCACAGATACGCAGTATTTT. Amino acid sequence: CASSRGQTTDTQYF.